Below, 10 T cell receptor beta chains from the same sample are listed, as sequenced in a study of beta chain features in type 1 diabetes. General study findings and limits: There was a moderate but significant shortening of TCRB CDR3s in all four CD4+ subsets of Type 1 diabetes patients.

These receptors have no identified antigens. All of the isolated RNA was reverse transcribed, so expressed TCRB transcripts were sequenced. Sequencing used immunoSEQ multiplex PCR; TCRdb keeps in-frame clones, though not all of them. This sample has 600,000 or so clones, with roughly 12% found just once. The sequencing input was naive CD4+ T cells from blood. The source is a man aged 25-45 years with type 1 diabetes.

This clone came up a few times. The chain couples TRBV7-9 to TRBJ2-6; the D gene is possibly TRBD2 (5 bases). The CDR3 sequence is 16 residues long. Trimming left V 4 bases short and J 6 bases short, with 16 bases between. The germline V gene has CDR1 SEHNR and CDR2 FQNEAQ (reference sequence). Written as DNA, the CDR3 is TGTGCCAGCAGCTCAGGTGCGGGCCAGGTGGCCAACGTCCTGACTTTC. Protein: CASSSGAGQVANVLTF.

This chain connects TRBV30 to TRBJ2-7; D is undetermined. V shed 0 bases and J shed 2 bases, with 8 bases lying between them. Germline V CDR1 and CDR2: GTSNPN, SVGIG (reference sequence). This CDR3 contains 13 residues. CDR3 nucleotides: TGTGCCTGGAGTGTAGGATCCACCTACGAGCAGTACTTC. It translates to CAWSVGSTYEQYF.

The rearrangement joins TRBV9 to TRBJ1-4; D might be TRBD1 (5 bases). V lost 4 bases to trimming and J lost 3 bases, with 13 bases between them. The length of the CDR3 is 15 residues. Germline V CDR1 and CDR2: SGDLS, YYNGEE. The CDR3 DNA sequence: TGTGCCAGCAGCAGACAGCCTGGGGCTAATGAAAAACTGTTTTTT. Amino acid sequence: CASSRQPGANEKLFF.

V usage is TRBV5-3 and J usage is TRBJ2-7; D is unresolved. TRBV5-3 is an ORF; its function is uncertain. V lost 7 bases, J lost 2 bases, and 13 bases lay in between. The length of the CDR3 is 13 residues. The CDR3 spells CARLPRRTYEQYF. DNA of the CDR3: TGTGCCAGACTCCCCAGGAGAACCTACGAGCAGTACTTC.

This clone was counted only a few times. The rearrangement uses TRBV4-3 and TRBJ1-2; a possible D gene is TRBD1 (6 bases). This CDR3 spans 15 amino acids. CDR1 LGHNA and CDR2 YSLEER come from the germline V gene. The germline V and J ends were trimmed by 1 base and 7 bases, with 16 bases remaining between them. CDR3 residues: CASSQGRGLMAGYTF. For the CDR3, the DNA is TGCGCCAGCAGCCAAGGGAGGGGGTTGATGGCTGGCTACACCTTC.

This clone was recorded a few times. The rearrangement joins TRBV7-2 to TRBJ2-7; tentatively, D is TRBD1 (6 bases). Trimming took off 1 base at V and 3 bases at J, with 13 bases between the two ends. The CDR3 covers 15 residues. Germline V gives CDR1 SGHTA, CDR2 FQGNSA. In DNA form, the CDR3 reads TGTGCCAGCAGCTTAGTTGAGGGCAGGGGCTACGAGCAGTACTTC. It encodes CASSLVEGRGYEQYF.

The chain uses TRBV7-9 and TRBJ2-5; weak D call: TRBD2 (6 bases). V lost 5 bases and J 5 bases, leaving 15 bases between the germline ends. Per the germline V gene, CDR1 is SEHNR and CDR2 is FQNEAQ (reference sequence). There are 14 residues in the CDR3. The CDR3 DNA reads TGTGCCAGCAGCCCGGGGCCGGAGGGGGAGACCCAGTACTTC. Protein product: CASSPGPEGETQYF.

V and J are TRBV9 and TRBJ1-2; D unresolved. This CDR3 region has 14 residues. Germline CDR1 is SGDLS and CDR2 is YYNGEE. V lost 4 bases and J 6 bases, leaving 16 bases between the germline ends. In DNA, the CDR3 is TGTGCCAGCAGCAAAAGCAGAGGCAAGGATGGCTACACCTTC. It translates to CASSKSRGKDGYTF.

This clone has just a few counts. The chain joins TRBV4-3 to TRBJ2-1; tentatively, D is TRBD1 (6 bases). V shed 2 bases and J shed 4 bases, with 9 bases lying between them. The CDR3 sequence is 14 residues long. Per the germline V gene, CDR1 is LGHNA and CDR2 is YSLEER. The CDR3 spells CASSQSGQYNEQFF. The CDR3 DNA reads TGCGCCAGCAGCCAATCAGGACAGTACAATGAGCAGTTCTTC.

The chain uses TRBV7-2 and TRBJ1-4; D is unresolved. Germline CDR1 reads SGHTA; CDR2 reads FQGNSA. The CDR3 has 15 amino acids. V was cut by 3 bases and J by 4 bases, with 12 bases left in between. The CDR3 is CASSFMGSGNEKLFF. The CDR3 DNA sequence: TGTGCCAGCAGCTTCATGGGCTCGGGTAATGAAAAACTGTTTTTT.